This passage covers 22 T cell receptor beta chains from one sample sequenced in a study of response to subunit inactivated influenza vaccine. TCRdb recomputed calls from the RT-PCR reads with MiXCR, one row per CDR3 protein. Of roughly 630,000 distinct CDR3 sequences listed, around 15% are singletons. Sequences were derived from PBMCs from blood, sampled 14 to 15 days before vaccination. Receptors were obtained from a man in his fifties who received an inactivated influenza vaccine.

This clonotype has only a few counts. This CDR3 reads CATSRDLRGFATEAFF. Written as DNA, the CDR3 is TGTGCCACCAGCAGAGATCTTCGGGGGTTCGCCACTGAAGCTTTCTTT. V is TRBV15 and J is TRBJ1-1; D perhaps matches TRBD1 (5 bases). Trimming removed 0 bases at V and 4 bases at J, with 15 bases between. This CDR3 has 16 amino acids. Germline CDR1 LNHNV, CDR2 YYDKDF (reference sequence). Full variable domain (missing parts from reference TRBV15 and TRBJ1-1): DAMVIQNPRYQVTQFGKPVTLSCSQTLNHNVMYWYQQKSSQAPKLLFHYYDKDFNNEADTPDNFQSRRPNTSFCFLDIRSPGLGDTAMYLCATSRDLRGFATEAFFGQGTRLTVV.

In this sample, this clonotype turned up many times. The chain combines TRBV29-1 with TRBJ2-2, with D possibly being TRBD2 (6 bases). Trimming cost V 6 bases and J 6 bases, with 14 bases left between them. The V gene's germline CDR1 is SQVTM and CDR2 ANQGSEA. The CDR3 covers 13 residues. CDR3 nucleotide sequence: TGCAGCGTACGGGCCGCGGGGCCCGGGGAGCTGTTTTTT. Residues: CSVRAAGPGELFF.

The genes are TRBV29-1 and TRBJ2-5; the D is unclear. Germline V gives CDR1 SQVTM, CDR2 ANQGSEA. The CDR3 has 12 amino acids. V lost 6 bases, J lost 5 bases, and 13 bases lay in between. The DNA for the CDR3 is TGCAGCGTGGCCTTTCTGGGGGAGACCCAGTACTTC. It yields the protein CSVAFLGETQYF.

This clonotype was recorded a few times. CDR3 in DNA: TGTGCCAGCAGTTTACGGACAGAGCAGTTCTTC. Amino acid sequence: CASSLRTEQFF. This sequence joins TRBV12-3 or TRBV12-4 and TRBJ2-1; D might be TRBD1 (5 bases). Trimming shortened V by 2 bases and J by 10 bases, and 6 bases separated the two germline ends. This CDR3 is 11 amino acids long.

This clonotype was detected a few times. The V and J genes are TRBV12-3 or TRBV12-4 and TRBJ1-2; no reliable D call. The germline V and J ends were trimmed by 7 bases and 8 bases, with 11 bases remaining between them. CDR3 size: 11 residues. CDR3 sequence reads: CASTPVLGYTF. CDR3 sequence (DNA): TGTGCCAGCACCCCGGTCCTGGGCTACACCTTC.

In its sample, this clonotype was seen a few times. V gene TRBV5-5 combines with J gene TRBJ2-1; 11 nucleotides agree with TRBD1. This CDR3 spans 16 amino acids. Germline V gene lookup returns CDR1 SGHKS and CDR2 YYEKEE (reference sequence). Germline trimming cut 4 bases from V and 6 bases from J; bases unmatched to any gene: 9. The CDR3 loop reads CASSLTGTGGSNEQFF. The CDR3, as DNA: TGTGCCAGCAGCCTCACCGGGACAGGGGGGAGCAATGAGCAGTTCTTC.

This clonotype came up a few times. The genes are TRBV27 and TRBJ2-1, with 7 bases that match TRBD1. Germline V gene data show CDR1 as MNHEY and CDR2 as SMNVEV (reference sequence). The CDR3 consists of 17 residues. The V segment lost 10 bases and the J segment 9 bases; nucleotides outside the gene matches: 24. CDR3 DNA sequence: TGTGCCAACAAGGGACAGACCGGCCCTAGGATCGACAGTGAGCAGTTCTTC. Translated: CANKGQTGPRIDSEQFF.

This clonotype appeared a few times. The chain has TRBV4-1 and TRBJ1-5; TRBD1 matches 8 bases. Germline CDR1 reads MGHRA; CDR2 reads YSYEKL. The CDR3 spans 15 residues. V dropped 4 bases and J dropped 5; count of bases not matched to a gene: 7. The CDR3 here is CASSRPGQVDQPQHF. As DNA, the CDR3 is TGCGCCAGCAGCCGACCGGGACAGGTGGATCAGCCCCAGCATTTT.

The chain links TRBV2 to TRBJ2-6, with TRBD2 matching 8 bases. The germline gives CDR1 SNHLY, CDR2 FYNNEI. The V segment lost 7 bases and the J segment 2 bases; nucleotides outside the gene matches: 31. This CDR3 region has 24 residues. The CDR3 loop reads CASMKMSGSSRLFTSKAGANVLTF. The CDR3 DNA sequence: TGTGCCAGCATGAAGATGAGCGGGAGTTCCCGACTATTCACCTCAAAGGCTGGGGCCAACGTCCTGACTTTC.

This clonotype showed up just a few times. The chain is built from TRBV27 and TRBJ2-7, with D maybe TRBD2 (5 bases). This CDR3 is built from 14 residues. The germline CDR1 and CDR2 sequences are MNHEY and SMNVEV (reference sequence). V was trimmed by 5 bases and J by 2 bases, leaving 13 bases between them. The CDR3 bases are TGTGCCAGCAGTCCCTCGGGATTTCCCTACGAGCAGTACTTC. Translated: CASSPSGFPYEQYF.

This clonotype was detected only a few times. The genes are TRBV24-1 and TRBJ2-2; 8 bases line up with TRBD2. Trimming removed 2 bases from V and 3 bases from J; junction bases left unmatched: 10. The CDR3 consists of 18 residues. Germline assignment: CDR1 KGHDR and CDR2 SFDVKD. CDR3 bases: TGTGCCACCAGTGATTCGCGGGCGGGGGGATTTCACACCGGGGAGCTGTTTTTT. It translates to CATSDSRAGGFHTGELFF.

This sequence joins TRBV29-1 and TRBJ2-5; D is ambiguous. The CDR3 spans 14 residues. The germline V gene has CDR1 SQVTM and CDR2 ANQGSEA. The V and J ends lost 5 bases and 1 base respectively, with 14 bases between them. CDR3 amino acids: CSVLFRIRQETQYF. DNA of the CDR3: TGCAGCGTTCTGTTCCGGATTCGCCAAGAGACCCAGTACTTC.

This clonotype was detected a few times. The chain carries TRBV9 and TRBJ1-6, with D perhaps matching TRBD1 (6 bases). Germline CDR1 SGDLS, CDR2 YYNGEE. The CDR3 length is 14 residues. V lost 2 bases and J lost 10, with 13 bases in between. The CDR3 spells CASSVGRGGSPLHF. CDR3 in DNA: TGTGCCAGCAGCGTTGGCAGGGGAGGGTCACCCCTCCACTTT.

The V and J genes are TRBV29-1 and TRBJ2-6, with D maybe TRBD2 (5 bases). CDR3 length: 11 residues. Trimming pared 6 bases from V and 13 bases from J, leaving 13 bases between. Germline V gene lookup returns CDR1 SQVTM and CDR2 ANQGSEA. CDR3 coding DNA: TGCAGCGTCCAGTGGACTGGTGTCCTGACTTTC. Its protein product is CSVQWTGVLTF.

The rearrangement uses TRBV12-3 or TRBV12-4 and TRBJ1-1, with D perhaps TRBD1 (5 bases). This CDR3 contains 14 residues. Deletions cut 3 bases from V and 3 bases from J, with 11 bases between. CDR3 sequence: CASSFWGGDTEAFF. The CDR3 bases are TGTGCCAGCAGTTTTTGGGGGGGGGACACTGAAGCTTTCTTT.

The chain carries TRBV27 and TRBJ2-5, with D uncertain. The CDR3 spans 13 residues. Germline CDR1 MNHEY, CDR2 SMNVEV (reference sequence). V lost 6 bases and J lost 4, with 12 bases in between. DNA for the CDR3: TGTGCCAGCAGGGCCGATCCCATAGAGACCCAGTACTTC. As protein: CASRADPIETQYF.

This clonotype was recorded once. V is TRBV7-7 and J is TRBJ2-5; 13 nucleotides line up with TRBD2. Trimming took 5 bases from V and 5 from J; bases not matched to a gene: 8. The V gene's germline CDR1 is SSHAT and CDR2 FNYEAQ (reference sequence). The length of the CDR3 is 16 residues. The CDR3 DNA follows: TGTGCCAGCAGCCCAGGACTAGCGGGAGTAAGTGAGACCCAGTACTTC. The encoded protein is CASSPGLAGVSETQYF.

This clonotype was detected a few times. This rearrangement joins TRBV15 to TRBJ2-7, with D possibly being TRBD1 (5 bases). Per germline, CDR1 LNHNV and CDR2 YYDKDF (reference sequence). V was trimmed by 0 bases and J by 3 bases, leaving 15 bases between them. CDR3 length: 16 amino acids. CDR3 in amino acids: CATSRDLKGSIYEQYF. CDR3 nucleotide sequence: TGTGCCACCAGCAGAGATCTTAAGGGGTCGATCTACGAGCAGTACTTC.

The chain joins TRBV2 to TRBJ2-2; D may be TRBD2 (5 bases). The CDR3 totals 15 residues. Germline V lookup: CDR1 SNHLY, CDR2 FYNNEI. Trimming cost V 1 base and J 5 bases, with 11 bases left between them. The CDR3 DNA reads TGTGCCAGCAGTGAAGAGATATCGGGAACCGGGGAGCTGTTTTTT. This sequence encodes CASSEEISGTGELFF.

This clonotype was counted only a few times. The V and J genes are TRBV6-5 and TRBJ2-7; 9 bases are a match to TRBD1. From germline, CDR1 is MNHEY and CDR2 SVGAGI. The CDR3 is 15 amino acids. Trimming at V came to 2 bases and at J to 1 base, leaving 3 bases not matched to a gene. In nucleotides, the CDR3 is TGTGCCAGCAGTTACCCCGGGACAGGGTCCTACGAGCAGTACTTC. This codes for CASSYPGTGSYEQYF.

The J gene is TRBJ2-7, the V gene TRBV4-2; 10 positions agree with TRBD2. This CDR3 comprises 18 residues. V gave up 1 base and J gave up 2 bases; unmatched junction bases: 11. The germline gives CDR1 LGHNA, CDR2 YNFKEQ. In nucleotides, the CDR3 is TGTGCCAGCAGCCAAGGTGCTAGCGGGGGCCCCGGAGCCTACGAGCAGTACTTC. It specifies CASSQGASGGPGAYEQYF.

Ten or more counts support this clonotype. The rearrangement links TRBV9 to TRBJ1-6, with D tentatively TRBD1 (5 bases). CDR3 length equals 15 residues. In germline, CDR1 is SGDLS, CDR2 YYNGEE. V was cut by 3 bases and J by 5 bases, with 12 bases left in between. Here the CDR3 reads CASSGGTENNSPLHF. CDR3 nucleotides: TGTGCCAGCAGCGGAGGGACCGAGAATAATTCACCCCTCCACTTT.